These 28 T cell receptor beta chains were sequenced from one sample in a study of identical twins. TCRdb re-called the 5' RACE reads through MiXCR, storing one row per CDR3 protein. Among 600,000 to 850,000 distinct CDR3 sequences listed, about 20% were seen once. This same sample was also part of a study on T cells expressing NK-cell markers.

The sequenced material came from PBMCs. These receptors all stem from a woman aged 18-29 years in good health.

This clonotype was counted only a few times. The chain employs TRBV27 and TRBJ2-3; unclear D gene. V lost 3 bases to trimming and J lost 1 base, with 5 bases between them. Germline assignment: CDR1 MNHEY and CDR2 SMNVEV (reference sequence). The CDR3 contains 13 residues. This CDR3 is CASSFARTDTQYF. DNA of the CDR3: TGTGCCAGCAGTTTCGCCCGCACAGATACGCAGTATTTT.

CDR3 bases: TGTGCCAGCAGTTGGCCTAGCGGGAGGGCCCACACCGGGGAGCTGTTTTTT. Translating it yields CASSWPSGRAHTGELFF. V usage is TRBV12-3 or TRBV12-4 and J usage is TRBJ2-2; TRBD2 aligns across 12 bases. The ends lost 4 bases at V and 3 bases at J; junction bases unmatched: 6. The CDR3 length is 17 residues.

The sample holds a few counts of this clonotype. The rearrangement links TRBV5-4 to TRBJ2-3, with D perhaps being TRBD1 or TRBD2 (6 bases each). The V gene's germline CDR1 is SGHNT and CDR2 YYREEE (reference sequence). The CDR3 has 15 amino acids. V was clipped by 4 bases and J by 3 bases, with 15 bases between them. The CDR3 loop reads CASSPEGGQTDTQYF. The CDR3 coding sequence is TGTGCCAGCAGCCCGGAGGGGGGCCAGACAGATACGCAGTATTTT.

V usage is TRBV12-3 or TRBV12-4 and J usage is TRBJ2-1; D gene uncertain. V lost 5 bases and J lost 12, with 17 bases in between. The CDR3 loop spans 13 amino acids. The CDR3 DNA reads TGTGCCAGCAGTCCCCCCACAGCCGCGGCGCAGTTCTTC. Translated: CASSPPTAAAQFF.

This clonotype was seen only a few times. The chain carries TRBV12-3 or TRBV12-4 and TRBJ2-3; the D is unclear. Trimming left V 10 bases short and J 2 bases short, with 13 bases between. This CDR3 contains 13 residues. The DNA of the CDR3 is TGTGCCACCAGATACGACCCCACAGATACGCAGTATTTT. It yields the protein CATRYDPTDTQYF.

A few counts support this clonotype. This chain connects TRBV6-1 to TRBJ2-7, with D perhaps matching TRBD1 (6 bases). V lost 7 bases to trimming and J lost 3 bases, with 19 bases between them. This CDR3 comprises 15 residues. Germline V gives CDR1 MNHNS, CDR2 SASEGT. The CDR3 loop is CASKLLGASDYEQYF. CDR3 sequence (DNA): TGTGCCAGCAAGCTCTTGGGGGCTTCTGACTACGAGCAGTACTTC.

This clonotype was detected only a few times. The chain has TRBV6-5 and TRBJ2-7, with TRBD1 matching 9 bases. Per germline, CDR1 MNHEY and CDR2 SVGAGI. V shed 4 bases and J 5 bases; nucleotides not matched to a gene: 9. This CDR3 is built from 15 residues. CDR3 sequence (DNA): TGTGCCAGCAGTTGGACCGGGACAGGGTTGAACGAGCAGTACTTC. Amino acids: CASSWTGTGLNEQYF.

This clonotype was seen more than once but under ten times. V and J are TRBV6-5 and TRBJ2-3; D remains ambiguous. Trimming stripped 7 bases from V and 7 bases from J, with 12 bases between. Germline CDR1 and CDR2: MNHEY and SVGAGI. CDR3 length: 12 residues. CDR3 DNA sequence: TGTGCCAGCACCGACGAGAGGAATACGCAGTATTTT. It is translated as CASTDERNTQYF.

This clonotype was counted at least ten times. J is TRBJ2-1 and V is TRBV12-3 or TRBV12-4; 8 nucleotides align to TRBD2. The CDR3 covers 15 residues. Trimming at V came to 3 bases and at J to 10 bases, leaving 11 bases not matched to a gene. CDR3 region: CASSFPQREHQEQFF. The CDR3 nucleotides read TGTGCCAGCAGTTTTCCCCAGCGGGAGCATCAGGAGCAGTTCTTC.

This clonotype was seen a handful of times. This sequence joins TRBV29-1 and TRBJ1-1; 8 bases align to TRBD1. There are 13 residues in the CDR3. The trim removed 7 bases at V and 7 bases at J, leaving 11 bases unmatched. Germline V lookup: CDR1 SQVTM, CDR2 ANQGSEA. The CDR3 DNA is TGCAGCGCCGCGCAGGGGGCAAACGGTGAAGCTTTCTTT. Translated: CSAAQGANGEAFF.

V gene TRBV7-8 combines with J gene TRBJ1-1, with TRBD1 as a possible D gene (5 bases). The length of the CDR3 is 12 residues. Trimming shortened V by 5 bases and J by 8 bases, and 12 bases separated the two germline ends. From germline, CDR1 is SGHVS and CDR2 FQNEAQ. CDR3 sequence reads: CASSRGAQEAFF. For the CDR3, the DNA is TGTGCCAGCAGCCGTGGGGCACAGGAAGCTTTCTTT.

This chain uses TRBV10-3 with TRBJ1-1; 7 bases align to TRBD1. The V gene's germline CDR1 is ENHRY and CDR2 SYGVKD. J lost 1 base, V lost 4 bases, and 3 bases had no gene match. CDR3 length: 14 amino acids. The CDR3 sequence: CAISVTGANTEAFF. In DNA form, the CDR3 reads TGTGCCATCAGTGTCACAGGGGCGAACACTGAAGCTTTCTTT.

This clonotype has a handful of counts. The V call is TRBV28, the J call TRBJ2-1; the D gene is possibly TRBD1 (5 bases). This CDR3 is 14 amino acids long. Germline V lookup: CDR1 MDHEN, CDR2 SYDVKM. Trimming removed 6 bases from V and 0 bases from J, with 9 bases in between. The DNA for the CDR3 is TGTGCCAGCAGACAGGTCAGCTCCTACAATGAGCAGTTCTTC. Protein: CASRQVSSYNEQFF.

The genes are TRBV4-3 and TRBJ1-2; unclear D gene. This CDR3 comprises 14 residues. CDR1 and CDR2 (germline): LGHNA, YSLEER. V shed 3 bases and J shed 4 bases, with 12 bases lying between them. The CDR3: CASSHLNGGYGYTF. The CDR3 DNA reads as TGCGCCAGCAGCCATTTGAACGGAGGCTATGGCTACACCTTC.

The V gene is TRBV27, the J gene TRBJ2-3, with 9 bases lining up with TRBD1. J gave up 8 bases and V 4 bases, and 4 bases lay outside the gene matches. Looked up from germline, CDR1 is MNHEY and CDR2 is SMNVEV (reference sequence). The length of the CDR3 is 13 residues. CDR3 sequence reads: CASSWGQGATQYF. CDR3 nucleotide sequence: TGTGCCAGCAGTTGGGGACAGGGTGCTACGCAGTATTTT.

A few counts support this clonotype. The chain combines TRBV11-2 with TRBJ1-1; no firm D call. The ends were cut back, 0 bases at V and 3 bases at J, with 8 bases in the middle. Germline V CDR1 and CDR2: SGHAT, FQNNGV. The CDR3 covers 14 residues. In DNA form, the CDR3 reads TGTGCCAGCAGCTTAGACCTGCGGTACACTGAAGCTTTCTTT. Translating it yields CASSLDLRYTEAFF. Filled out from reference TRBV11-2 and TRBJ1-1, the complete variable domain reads EAGVAQSPRYKIIEKRQSVAFWCNPISGHATLYWYQQILGQGPKLLIQFQNNGVVDDSQLPKDRFSAERLKGVDSTLKIQPAKLEDSAVYLCASSLDLRYTEAFFGQGTRLTVV.

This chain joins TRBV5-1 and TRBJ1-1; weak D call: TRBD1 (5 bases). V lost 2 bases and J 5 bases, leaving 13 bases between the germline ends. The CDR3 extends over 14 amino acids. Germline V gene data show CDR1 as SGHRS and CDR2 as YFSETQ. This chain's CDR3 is CASSFTAGSTEAFF. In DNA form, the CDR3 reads TGCGCCAGCAGCTTTACGGCAGGGAGTACTGAAGCTTTCTTT. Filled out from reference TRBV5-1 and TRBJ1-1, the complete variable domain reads KAGVTQTPRYLIKTRGQQVTLSCSPISGHRSVSWYQQTPGQGLQFLFEYFSETQRNKGNFPGRFSGRQFSNSRSEMNVSTLELGDSALYLCASSFTAGSTEAFFGQGTRLTVV.

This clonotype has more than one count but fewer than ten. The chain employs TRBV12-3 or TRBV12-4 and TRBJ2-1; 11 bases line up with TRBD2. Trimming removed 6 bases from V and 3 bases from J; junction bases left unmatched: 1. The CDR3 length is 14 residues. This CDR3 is CASRTSGVYNEQFF. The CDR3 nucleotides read TGTGCCAGCAGGACTAGCGGGGTCTACAATGAGCAGTTCTTC.

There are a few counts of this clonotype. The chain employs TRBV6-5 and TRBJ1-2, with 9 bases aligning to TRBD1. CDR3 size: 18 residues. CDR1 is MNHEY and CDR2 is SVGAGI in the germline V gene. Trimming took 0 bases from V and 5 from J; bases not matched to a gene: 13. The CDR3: CASSYSRGRDRDGYGYTF. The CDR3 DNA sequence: TGTGCCAGCAGTTACTCCAGAGGCCGGGACAGGGATGGGTATGGCTACACCTTC.

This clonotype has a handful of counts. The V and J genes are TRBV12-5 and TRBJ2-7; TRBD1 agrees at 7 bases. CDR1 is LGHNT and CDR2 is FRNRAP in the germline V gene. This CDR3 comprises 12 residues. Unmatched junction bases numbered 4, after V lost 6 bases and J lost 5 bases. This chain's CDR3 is CASGGQGDEQYF. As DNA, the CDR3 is TGTGCTAGTGGCGGGCAGGGGGACGAGCAGTACTTC.

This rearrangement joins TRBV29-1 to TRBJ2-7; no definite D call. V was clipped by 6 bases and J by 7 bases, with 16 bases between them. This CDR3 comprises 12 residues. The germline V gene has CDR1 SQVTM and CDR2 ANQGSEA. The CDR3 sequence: CSVERERREQYF. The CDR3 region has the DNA TGCAGCGTGGAAAGGGAAAGAAGGGAGCAGTACTTC.

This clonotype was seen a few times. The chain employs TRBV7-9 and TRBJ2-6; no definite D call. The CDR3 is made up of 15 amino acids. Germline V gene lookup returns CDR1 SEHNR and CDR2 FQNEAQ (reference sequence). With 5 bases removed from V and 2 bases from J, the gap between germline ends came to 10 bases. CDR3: CASSTYAAGANVLTF. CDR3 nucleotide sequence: TGTGCCAGCAGCACCTACGCGGCTGGGGCCAACGTCCTGACTTTC.

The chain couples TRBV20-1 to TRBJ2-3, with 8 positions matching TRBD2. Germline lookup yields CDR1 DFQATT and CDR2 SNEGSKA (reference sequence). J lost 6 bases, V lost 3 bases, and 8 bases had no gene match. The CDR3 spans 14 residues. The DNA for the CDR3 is TGCAGTGCTAGGACTAGCGCGCTTTTGGATACGCAGTATTTT. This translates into CSARTSALLDTQYF.

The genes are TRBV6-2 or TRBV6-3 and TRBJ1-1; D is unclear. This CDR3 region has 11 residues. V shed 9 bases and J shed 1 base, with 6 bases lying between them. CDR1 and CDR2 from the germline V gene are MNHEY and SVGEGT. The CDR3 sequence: CASYRNTEAFF. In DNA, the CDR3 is TGTGCCAGTTACAGGAACACTGAAGCTTTCTTT.

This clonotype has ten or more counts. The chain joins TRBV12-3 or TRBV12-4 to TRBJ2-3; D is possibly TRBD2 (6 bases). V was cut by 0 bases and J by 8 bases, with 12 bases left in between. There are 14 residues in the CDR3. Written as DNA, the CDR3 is TGTGCCAGCAGTTTAGCGGGCGGGATGGGTACGCAGTATTTT. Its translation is CASSLAGGMGTQYF.

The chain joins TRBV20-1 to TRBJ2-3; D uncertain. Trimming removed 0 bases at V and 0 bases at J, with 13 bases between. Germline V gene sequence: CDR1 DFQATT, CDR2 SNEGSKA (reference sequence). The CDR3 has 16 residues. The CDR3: CSARDPHIRSTDTQYF. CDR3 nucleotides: TGCAGTGCTAGAGATCCCCACATACGAAGCACAGATACGCAGTATTTT.

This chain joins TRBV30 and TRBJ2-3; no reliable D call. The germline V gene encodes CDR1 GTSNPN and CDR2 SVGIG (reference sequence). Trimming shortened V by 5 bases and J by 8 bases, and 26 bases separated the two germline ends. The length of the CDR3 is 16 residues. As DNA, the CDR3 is TGTGCCTGGGGTCGGTCCCTCGGCGCCTCGAGAGGTACGCAGTATTTT. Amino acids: CAWGRSLGASRGTQYF.

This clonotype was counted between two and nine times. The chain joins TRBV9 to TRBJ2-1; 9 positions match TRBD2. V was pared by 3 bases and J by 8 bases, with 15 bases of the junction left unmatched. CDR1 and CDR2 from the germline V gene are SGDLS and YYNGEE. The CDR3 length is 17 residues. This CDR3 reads CASSAERGAGGYHEQFF. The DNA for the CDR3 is TGTGCCAGCAGCGCGGAGAGAGGAGCGGGGGGTTACCATGAGCAGTTCTTC.